This T cell receptor beta chain was identified during a study of blood T cell repertoires in COVID-19 (dated by TCRdb to about 2020). General notes on the study: Collaborator samples came from the United States, Italy and Spain and covered acute and convalescent phases of COVID-19. The material from the prospective study consisted of cDNA or gDNA derived from T cells, B-cell-depleted T cells, or PBMCs. The dataset comprised deeply sampled blood TCRbeta repertoires from subjects exposed to, actively infected with, or recovered from COVID-19. The repertoires were released in a freely available public database intended as a resource for research on the immune response to SARS-CoV-2. Samples came from the ongoing ImmuneRACE study (first 160 participants) plus 1,254 subjects from 6 global collaborators. The sample metadata nearly always contained a de-identified subject ID, COVID-19 status, age in years and sex. Where available, HLA class I and class II types were taken from metadata supplied by the sample provider and were not determined by assay-based typing. The full study reports these points: The amount of clinical and demographic metadata varied by source and participant and was provided uncurated.

As regards this clone: Its specific antigen is unknown. No quality values exist for individual bases; no much larger clone is one base distant.

For this chain, trimming is 3 bases at the V end and 6 bases at the J end, and the number of junction bases without a gene match is 6. CDR1 and CDR2 were assigned from the germline V gene as SNHLY and FYNNEI. The CDR3, from cysteine to phenylalanine, totals 15 residues. The DNA shown is the 45-base CDR3, in frame from base 1. In Seattle, one collaborating source enrolled patients while the infection was active and tracked those patients longitudinally over the course of disease. Each collaborating institution followed its own protocols to collect whole blood in K2EDTA tubes. Collaborator samples were shipped for TCRbeta analysis as frozen whole blood, isolated PBMCs, or DNA extracted from either sample type. TCRbeta CDR3 regions were amplified from genomic DNA using the immunoSEQ Assay, a bias-controlled multiplex PCR. The original methods were these. The number of nucleated cells in each sample was estimated by amplification of reference gene primers within the assay. To quantify the absolute abundance of each unique TCRbeta CDR3 rearrangement, sequence reads were collapsed and filtered. Productive Simpson clonality was computed per sample as the square root of Simpson's diversity index over productive rearrangements. TCRdb carries this immuneACCESS record with in-frame sequences only. Its versions omit some clonotypes, under half of them owing to an unresolved V gene in the studies checked, with the rest unexplained. That table gives V, J and clone size, and the DNA gave D and trimming. Recorded for this sample are 200,000 to 250,000 clones; around 86% of them occurred a single time. The top ten clonotypes cover 4.5% to 5.5% of the sample.

Sequencing was performed on peripheral blood. The rearranged segments are TRBV2 and TRBJ2-2; TRBD1 aligns with 8 central bases. The sequence derives from a woman in her seventies with COVID-19, enrolled during active disease. CDR3 reads: CASSDRGLSAGELFF. The bases read TGTGCCAGCAGTGACAGGGGGCTCAGTGCCGGGGAGCTGTTTTTT.